Below are 10 T cell receptor beta chains sequenced from a single sample in a study of CD8+CD57+ T cells in acquired aplastic anemia. CDR3 and TCR beta VDJ profiling relied on a genomic DNA template. One entry per CDR3 protein results from TCRdb running MiXCR on the reads. The sample yields just over 450,000 distinct CDR3 sequences, around 33% seen once. Patients selected for sequencing had displayed CD8+CD57+ cell expansion by flow cytometry. The sequenced sample was sorted CD4+, CD8+, or CD8+CD57+ T cells (not recorded which) from PBMCs. The receptors originated from a human donor with aplastic anemia.

This clonotype was counted a single time. The chain joins TRBV11-2 to TRBJ1-1, with D unclear. V was pared by 0 bases and J by 1 base, with 9 bases between. From germline, CDR1 is SGHAT and CDR2 FQNNGV. The CDR3 runs 15 residues. The CDR3 is CASSLDPAPNTEAFF. The CDR3 DNA is TGTGCCAGCAGCTTAGATCCGGCCCCGAACACTGAAGCTTTCTTT.

This clonotype came up a few times. V usage is TRBV20-1 and J usage is TRBJ2-5; 8 nucleotides line up with TRBD2. The CDR3 sequence is 14 residues long. After removal of 3 bases from V and 5 bases from J, the junction contained 8 bases not matched to a gene. Germline values: CDR1 DFQATT, CDR2 SNEGSKA (reference sequence). CDR3 DNA sequence: TGCAGTGCTAGCGGGGGGGCCTCGTTGGAGACCCAGTACTTC. This codes for CSASGGASLETQYF.

V usage is TRBV2 and J usage is TRBJ1-1, with D perhaps matching TRBD1 (6 bases). The V end was cut by 6 bases, the J end by 4 bases, with 15 bases between. Germline lookup yields CDR1 SNHLY and CDR2 FYNNEI. The CDR3 sequence is 14 residues long. The CDR3 DNA is TGTGCCAGCAGCCGTGAGGGGGGCCCCACTGAAGCTTTCTTT. This translates into CASSREGGPTEAFF. Full variable domain (remainder filled in from reference TRBV2 and TRBJ1-1): EPEVTQTPSHQVTQMGQEVILRCVPISNHLYFYWYRQILGQKVEFLVSFYNNEISEKSEIFDDQFSVERPDGSNFTLKIRSTKLEDSAMYFCASSREGGPTEAFFGQGTRLTVV.

This clonotype was counted at least ten times. The chain carries TRBV24-1 and TRBJ2-2, with 9 bases that match TRBD2. The CDR3 totals 17 residues. Germline V CDR1 and CDR2: KGHDR, SFDVKD. J gave up 1 base and V 5 bases, and 7 bases lay outside the gene matches. The CDR3 sequence: CATSAKGLARNTGELFF. The CDR3 DNA follows: TGTGCCACCAGTGCCAAAGGACTAGCGCGGAACACCGGGGAGCTGTTTTTT.

This clonotype was counted between two and nine times. The chain carries TRBV5-1 and TRBJ2-5; no clear D gene. Germline-derived CDR1 and CDR2 are SGHRS and YFSETQ. The CDR3 is 14 residues long. The germline V and J ends were trimmed by 2 bases and 5 bases, with 13 bases remaining between them. In DNA form, the CDR3 reads TGCGCCAGCAGCTTTGCCCGGAGTGTTGAGACCCAGTACTTC. This codes for CASSFARSVETQYF. The complete variable domain, with remaining parts taken from reference TRBV5-1 and TRBJ2-5, reads KAGVTQTPRYLIKTRGQQVTLSCSPISGHRSVSWYQQTPGQGLQFLFEYFSETQRNKGNFPGRFSGRQFSNSRSEMNVSTLELGDSALYLCASSFARSVETQYFGPGTRLLVL.

This chain joins TRBV13 and TRBJ1-1, with D possibly TRBD1 on 5 matching bases. The CDR3 contains 17 residues. The germline CDR1 and CDR2 sequences are PRHDT and FYEKMQ (reference sequence). With 5 bases removed from V and 0 bases from J, the gap between germline ends came to 19 bases. DNA of the CDR3: TGTGCCAGCAGCCCCGGGGCCGAACAACGGATGAACACTGAAGCTTTCTTT. Protein sequence: CASSPGAEQRMNTEAFF.

Here the CDR3 reads CASRAEGHYGYTF. The CDR3 bases are TGTGCCAGCAGGGCCGAGGGACACTATGGCTACACCTTC. The chain uses TRBV27 and TRBJ1-2; D perhaps matches TRBD1 (5 bases). The CDR3 length is 13 residues. Germline loops: CDR1 MNHEY, CDR2 SMNVEV (reference sequence). With 6 bases removed from V and 3 bases from J, the gap between germline ends came to 11 bases.

V usage is TRBV25-1 and J usage is TRBJ2-1, with a weak D call TRBD2 (7 bases). This CDR3 is 14 amino acids long. Trimming took off 6 bases at V and 6 bases at J, with 15 bases between the two ends. CDR1 MGHDK and CDR2 SYGVNS come from the germline V gene. The CDR3 nucleotides read TGTGCCAGCAGGGACGTGAGGGGGGGCAATGAGCAGTTCTTC. Translation gives CASRDVRGGNEQFF.

This clonotype was recorded many times. The genes are TRBV7-8 and TRBJ2-6; D uncertain. The ends were cut back, 4 bases at V and 9 bases at J, with 13 bases in the middle. Germline values: CDR1 SGHVS, CDR2 FQNEAQ. There are 14 residues in the CDR3. The CDR3 reads CASSSKTGVNVLTF. Written as DNA, the CDR3 is TGTGCCAGCAGCTCCAAAACTGGAGTCAACGTCCTGACTTTC.

In the case of this clonotype: Germline is not matched at one junction end, which may reflect a read error. This chain links TRBV24-1 with TRBJ2-7, with D unresolved. The CDR3 contains 14 residues. From germline, CDR1 is KGHDR and CDR2 SFDVKD. The CDR3: CASSPTPTRYGQYF. The CDR3 DNA sequence: TGTGCCAGCAGTCCTACCCCTACCCGCTACGGGCAGTACTTC.